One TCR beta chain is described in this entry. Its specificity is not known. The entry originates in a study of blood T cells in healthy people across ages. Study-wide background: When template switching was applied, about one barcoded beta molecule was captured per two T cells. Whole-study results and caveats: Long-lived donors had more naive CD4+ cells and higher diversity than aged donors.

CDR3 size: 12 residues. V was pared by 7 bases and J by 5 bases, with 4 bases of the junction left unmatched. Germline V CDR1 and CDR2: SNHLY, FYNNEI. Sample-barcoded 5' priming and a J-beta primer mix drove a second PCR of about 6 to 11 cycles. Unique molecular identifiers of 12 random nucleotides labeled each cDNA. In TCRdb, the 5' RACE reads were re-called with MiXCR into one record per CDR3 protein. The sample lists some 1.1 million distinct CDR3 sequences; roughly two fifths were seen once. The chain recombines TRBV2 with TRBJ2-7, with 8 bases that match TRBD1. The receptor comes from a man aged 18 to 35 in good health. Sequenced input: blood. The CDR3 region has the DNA TGTGCCAGCACAGACAGGGGAGACGAGCAGTACTTC. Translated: CASTDRGDEQYF.